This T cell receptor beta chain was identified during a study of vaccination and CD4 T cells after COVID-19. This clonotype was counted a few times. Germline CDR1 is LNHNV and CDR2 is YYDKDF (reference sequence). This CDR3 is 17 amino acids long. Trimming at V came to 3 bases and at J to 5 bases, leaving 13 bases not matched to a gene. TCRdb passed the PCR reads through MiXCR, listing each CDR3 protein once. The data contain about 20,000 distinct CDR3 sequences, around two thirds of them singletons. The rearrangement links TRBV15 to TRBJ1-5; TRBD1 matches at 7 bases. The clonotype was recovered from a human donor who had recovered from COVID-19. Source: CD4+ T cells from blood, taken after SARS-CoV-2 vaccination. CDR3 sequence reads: CATSRFRRQGEDQPQHF. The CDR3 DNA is TGTGCCACCAGCAGGTTTAGACGACAGGGAGAAGATCAGCCCCAGCATTTT. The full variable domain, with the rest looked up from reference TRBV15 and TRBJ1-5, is DAMVIQNPRYQVTQFGKPVTLSCSQTLNHNVMYWYQQKSSQAPKLLFHYYDKDFNNEADTPDNFQSRRPNTSFCFLDIRSPGLGDTAMYLCATSRFRRQGEDQPQHFGDGTRLSIL.